Presented here are 26 T cell receptor beta chains from one specimen sequenced in a study of T cell repertoires in cytomegalovirus infection. One entry per CDR3 protein results from TCRdb running MiXCR on the reads. The table has approximately 500,000 distinct CDR3 sequences, about 26% seen once. What was sequenced was PBMCs. These receptors were obtained from a human donor in good health (CMV status not recorded). Some clones in this sample may be carry-over from other donors' samples.

The sample holds a few counts of this clonotype. J is TRBJ2-1 and V is TRBV7-2; D uncertain. The CDR3 runs 12 residues. Germline-derived CDR1 and CDR2 are SGHTA and FQGNSA. Trimming cost V 6 bases and J 4 bases, with 7 bases left between them. The CDR3 nucleotides read TGTGCCAGCAGGATGGGGTACAATGAGCAGTTCTTC. This translates into CASRMGYNEQFF.

J is TRBJ1-3 and V is TRBV19, with 7 bases fitting TRBD1. Looked up from germline, CDR1 is LNHDA and CDR2 is SQIVND (reference sequence). This CDR3 comprises 16 residues. The J segment lost 3 bases and the V segment lost 6 bases, leaving 11 bases of the junction unmatched. As DNA, the CDR3 is TGTGCCAGTAGCGTCACTACAGGGGTTAGTGGAAACACCATATATTTT. It translates to CASSVTTGVSGNTIYF.

This rearrangement joins TRBV19 to TRBJ2-4; D gene ambiguous. Trimming pared 3 bases from V and 5 bases from J, leaving 8 bases between. The CDR3 consists of 13 residues. The germline V gene encodes CDR1 LNHDA and CDR2 SQIVND (reference sequence). Here the CDR3 reads CASSILAQNIQYF. The CDR3 region has the DNA TGTGCCAGTAGTATCCTGGCCCAAAACATTCAGTACTTC.

The V call is TRBV6-6, the J call TRBJ1-6, with D perhaps matching TRBD1 (6 bases). The V end was cut by 11 bases, the J end by 4 bases, with 15 bases between. The germline CDR1 and CDR2 sequences are MNHNY and SVGAGI (reference sequence). The CDR3 is 14 residues long. CDR3 nucleotide sequence: TGTGCCGGGGCCGGAGGGGGATATAATTCACCCCTCCACTTT. Encoded protein: CAGAGGGYNSPLHF.

This clonotype was observed at least ten times. The chain is built from TRBV7-2 and TRBJ2-2, with 7 bases identical to TRBD2. The CDR3 is 16 residues long. V trimming: 1 base; J trimming: 1 base; junction bases outside the gene matches: 3. From germline, CDR1 is SGHTA and CDR2 FQGNSA. The CDR3 DNA reads as TGTGCCAGCAGCTTAGTTGGGGGGGTGAACACCGGGGAGCTGTTTTTT. This translates into CASSLVGGVNTGELFF.

This clonotype was observed many times. The chain joins TRBV7-2 to TRBJ2-1; D remains ambiguous. CDR3 length: 16 residues. V was cut by 2 bases and J by 4 bases, with 15 bases left in between. The germline V gene encodes CDR1 SGHTA and CDR2 FQGNSA. CDR3 sequence reads: CASSLFIGKTYNEQFF. In DNA form, the CDR3 reads TGTGCCAGCAGCTTATTCATAGGGAAGACTTACAATGAGCAGTTCTTC.

The V gene is TRBV6-6, the J gene TRBJ1-3; D unresolved. V shed 0 bases and J shed 0 bases, with 6 bases lying between them. Germline V gene data show CDR1 as MNHNY and CDR2 as SVGAGI (reference sequence). This CDR3 is 15 amino acids long. The CDR3 is CASSYSGSSGNTIYF. The CDR3 region has the DNA TGTGCCAGCAGTTACTCAGGCAGCTCTGGAAACACCATATATTTT.

The table lists this clonotype with many counts. The chain has TRBV7-2 and TRBJ2-3; perhaps D is TRBD1 or TRBD2 (5 bases each). CDR1 SGHTA and CDR2 FQGNSA come from the germline V gene. The CDR3 contains 14 residues. The V and J ends lost 5 bases and 1 base respectively, with 10 bases between them. CDR3 sequence (DNA): TGTGCCAGCAGCCCCTTGGGACGCACAGATACGCAGTATTTT. Translation gives CASSPLGRTDTQYF.

In this sample, this clonotype turned up many times. The chain employs TRBV7-6 and TRBJ2-1; TRBD1 aligns across 12 bases. CDR3 length equals 15 residues. The germline V gene has CDR1 SGHVS and CDR2 FNYEAQ. V shed 0 bases, J shed 9 bases, and the junction held 3 bases outside the gene matches. The CDR3 protein is CASSLAMGQGAEQFF. CDR3 in DNA: TGTGCCAGCAGCTTAGCAATGGGACAGGGGGCTGAGCAGTTCTTC.

There are a few counts of this clonotype. The V call is TRBV19, the J call TRBJ2-2; D is unresolved. Germline CDR1 reads LNHDA; CDR2 reads SQIVND (reference sequence). The CDR3 extends over 13 amino acids. The V end was cut by 10 bases, the J end by 8 bases, with 17 bases between. CDR3 nucleotide sequence: TGTGCCACCACAAATCGGCTCCCTGGGGAGCTGTTTTTT. This gives the protein CATTNRLPGELFF.

The rearrangement uses TRBV28 and TRBJ2-3; D is undetermined. V lost 2 bases and J 2 bases, leaving 11 bases between the germline ends. This CDR3 has 15 amino acids. CDR1 and CDR2 from the germline V gene are MDHEN and SYDVKM. The CDR3 nucleotides read TGTGCCAGCAGTTTAAGTACTGGAGCCACAGATACGCAGTATTTT. Protein: CASSLSTGATDTQYF. The complete variable domain, with remaining parts taken from reference TRBV28 and TRBJ2-3, reads DVKVTQSSRYLVKRTGEKVFLECVQDMDHENMFWYRQDPGLGLRLIYFSYDVKMKEKGDIPEGYSVSREKKERFSLILESASTNQTSMYLCASSLSTGATDTQYFGPGTRLTVL.

The rearrangement joins TRBV6-5 to TRBJ2-6; 8 nucleotides line up with TRBD1. This CDR3 contains 18 residues. Germline V gene data show CDR1 as MNHEY and CDR2 as SVGAGI. The V and J ends lost 2 bases and 1 base, in that order; junction bases with no gene match: 7. CDR3 amino acids: CASSYHVTGGSGANVLTF. The DNA of the CDR3 is TGTGCCAGCAGTTACCACGTAACAGGGGGTTCTGGGGCCAACGTCCTGACTTTC.

This clonotype was seen more than once but under ten times. The V call is TRBV12-3 or TRBV12-4, the J call TRBJ2-5, with TRBD1 matching 9 bases. The CDR3 is 13 amino acids. With 5 bases clipped from V and 9 bases from J, the junction kept 7 bases outside the gene matches. CDR3 in amino acids: CASSPGQGMAQYF. The DNA of the CDR3 is TGTGCCAGCAGTCCCGGACAGGGGATGGCCCAGTACTTC.

This clonotype was seen more than once but under ten times. V is TRBV5-1 and J is TRBJ1-1; 8 bases fit TRBD1. The CDR3 consists of 19 residues. Germline CDR1 SGHRS, CDR2 YFSETQ. The trim removed 4 bases at V and 0 bases at J, leaving 17 bases unmatched. The CDR3 DNA is TGCGCCAGCAGCAATAGGGGAGTACAGGGGGGTAGATTGAACACTGAAGCTTTCTTT. Amino acid sequence: CASSNRGVQGGRLNTEAFF.

The chain uses TRBV7-6 and TRBJ1-3; a possible D gene is TRBD1 (5 bases). The CDR3 totals 16 residues. CDR1 SGHVS and CDR2 FNYEAQ come from the germline V gene. V was clipped by 1 base and J by 4 bases, with 14 bases between them. Written as DNA, the CDR3 is TGTGCCAGCAGCTTAGAAGGACAACAGAGGGGAAACACCATATATTTT. Its protein is CASSLEGQQRGNTIYF.

This clonotype has only a few counts. The DNA of the CDR3 is TGTGCCAGCAGCTTAGAGGTTTGGGACTACGAGCAGTACGTC. Translated, it gives CASSLEVWDYEQYV. The chain recombines TRBV11-2 with TRBJ2-7; D call uncertain. V lost 0 bases to trimming and J lost 3 bases, with 9 bases between them. This CDR3 is 14 amino acids long. CDR1 is SGHAT and CDR2 is FQNNGV in the germline V gene.

The chain employs TRBV27 and TRBJ1-6; perhaps TRBD1 as D (5 bases). The CDR3 sequence is 19 residues long. The V gene lost 2 bases and the J gene lost 1 base, with 18 bases spanning the gap. In germline, CDR1 is MNHEY, CDR2 SMNVEV (reference sequence). CDR3 sequence: CASSLRPPWGKSYNSPLHF. The CDR3 nucleotides read TGTGCCAGCAGTTTAAGACCCCCCTGGGGGAAATCCTATAATTCACCCCTCCACTTT.

This chain connects TRBV28 to TRBJ2-5; the match to TRBD2 covers 7 bases. The junction had 12 bases not matched to a gene; V was cut back by 7 bases and J by 7 bases. Germline loops: CDR1 MDHEN, CDR2 SYDVKM. CDR3 length: 14 amino acids. CDR3 DNA: TGTGCCAGCAACCTCTGGTGGGGGGGGGGGACCCAGTACTTC. Protein: CASNLWWGGGTQYF.

The chain combines TRBV29-1 with TRBJ2-3; perhaps TRBD1 as D (6 bases). The CDR3 is 13 residues long. V lost 5 bases, J lost 6 bases, and 15 bases lay in between. Germline V gene data show CDR1 as SQVTM and CDR2 as ANQGSEA. CDR3 loop: CSVYDRRSDTQYF. CDR3 nucleotides: TGCAGCGTTTATGACAGGCGCTCCGATACGCAGTATTTT.

This chain uses TRBV6-6 with TRBJ1-6, with a tentative D call TRBD1 (6 bases). Trimming left V 6 bases short and J 6 bases short, with 15 bases between. Germline CDR1 reads MNHNY; CDR2 reads SVGAGI (reference sequence). The CDR3 is 15 amino acids. The CDR3: CASSFAGGINSPLHF. DNA of the CDR3: TGTGCCAGCAGCTTTGCCGGGGGCATTAATTCACCCCTCCACTTT.

This clonotype was picked up many times. The gene calls are TRBV7-2 and TRBJ2-5; either TRBD1 or TRBD2 may supply D (5 bases each). The V gene's germline CDR1 is SGHTA and CDR2 FQGNSA. The CDR3 spans 13 residues. V was pared by 5 bases and J by 4 bases, with 11 bases between. CDR3 sequence (DNA): TGTGCCAGCAGCCAGAGGGGCGTAGAGACCCAGTACTTC. It is translated as CASSQRGVETQYF. Full variable domain (rest looked up from reference TRBV7-2 and TRBJ2-5): GAGVSQSPSNKVTEKGKDVELRCDPISGHTALYWYRQSLGQGLEFLIYFQGNSAPDKSGLPSDRFSAERTGGSVSTLTIQRTQQEDSAVYLCASSQRGVETQYFGPGTRLLVL.

The chain recombines TRBV20-1 with TRBJ2-1; D is unresolved. The CDR3 length is 14 residues. Trimming shortened V by 3 bases and J by 3 bases, and 12 bases separated the two germline ends. CDR1 DFQATT and CDR2 SNEGSKA come from the germline V gene (reference sequence). The CDR3 region is CSASVHSIYNEQFF. Written as DNA, the CDR3 is TGCAGTGCTAGCGTCCACAGTATCTACAATGAGCAGTTCTTC.

The chain links TRBV19 to TRBJ2-3; 7 bases match TRBD2. V lost 5 bases and J lost 2; bases outside the gene matches: 16. Germline CDR1 LNHDA, CDR2 SQIVND (reference sequence). This CDR3 is 18 amino acids long. The CDR3 loop reads CASSSGTHGRFITDTQYF. The DNA of the CDR3 is TGTGCCAGTAGTTCCGGGACCCACGGGAGGTTCATCACAGATACGCAGTATTTT.

This clonotype was seen only a few times. The chain couples TRBV5-6 to TRBJ2-3; D ambiguous. The ends were cut back, 4 bases at V and 2 bases at J, with 17 bases in the middle. This CDR3 region has 16 residues. The germline gives CDR1 SGHDT, CDR2 YYEEEE. The CDR3 bases are TGTGCCAGCAGCGCAAAACACCGCTCATACACAGATACGCAGTATTTT. Its protein is CASSAKHRSYTDTQYF.

This sequence joins TRBV7-2 and TRBJ2-1; 9 bases agree with TRBD1. The CDR3 is made up of 15 amino acids. The germline CDR1 and CDR2 sequences are SGHTA and FQGNSA. V shed 1 base, J shed 10 bases, and the junction held 8 bases outside the gene matches. The DNA for the CDR3 is TGTGCCAGCAGCTTAGATTCGGGACAGGGTAAAGAGCAGTTCTTC. This gives the protein CASSLDSGQGKEQFF. The variable domain in full, with the rest retrieved from reference TRBV7-2 and TRBJ2-1, is GAGVSQSPSNKVTEKGKDVELRCDPISGHTALYWYRQSLGQGLEFLIYFQGNSAPDKSGLPSDRFSAERTGGSVSTLTIQRTQQEDSAVYLCASSLDSGQGKEQFFGPGTRLTVL.

The chain is built from TRBV20-1 and TRBJ1-2, with D maybe TRBD1 (5 bases). V was shortened by 0 bases and J by 8 bases, with 13 bases between the two germline ends. The CDR3 length is 13 residues. Germline V gene data show CDR1 as DFQATT and CDR2 as SNEGSKA (reference sequence). The CDR3 loop is CSAREPQGSGYTF. CDR3 sequence (DNA): TGCAGTGCTAGAGAACCCCAGGGCAGCGGCTACACCTTC.